This T cell receptor (beta chain) derives from a study of early T cells in non-severe SARS-CoV-2 infection (dated by TCRdb to about 2021). Regarding the study in general: Bulk RNA from unsorted whole blood was used for TCR sequencing, so alpha and beta chains could not be paired.

This clonotype was recorded many times. The specificity of this receptor is unknown. No base quality values were provided; no much bigger clone lies one nucleotide off. Library method: 5' RACE. TCRdb lists the instrument as NextSeq 500. The TCR library protocol attached unique molecular identifiers to individual cDNA molecules to correct for sequencing error and PCR bias. Sequencing covered both TCR alpha and beta chains, and within each sample the abundances of alpha and beta sequences were tightly co-correlated. Per the original workflow: Decombinator V4 was used to perform V gene, J gene and CDR3 annotation of TCR sequences. Expanded TCRs were defined as changing significantly between any two time points under a Poisson model with p below 0.0001. TCR abundances were normalised to the total number of TCRs sequenced per sample and were expressed as counts per million. MAIT TCRs were defined by TRAV1-2 paired with TRAJ12, TRAJ20 or TRAJ33, and iNKT TCRs by TRAV10 paired with TRAJ18. VDJdb, accessed 1 November 2021, was searched for CMV, EBV and SARS-CoV-2 annotated TCRs, excluding TCRs annotated for multiple antigens. In-frame beta chains were kept once TCRdb had trimmed the public reads at Q25 with fastp and called clones with MiXCR. Under each unique CDR3 protein, matching rows form one entry showing the most common genes and DNA. The V and J calls shown here were made by TCRdb, not taken from the authors' results. Present in this sample are roughly 50,000 distinct CDR3 sequences, 7.7% of which were seen just once. The ten biggest clones cover roughly a tenth of the sample.

Taken from cysteine to phenylalanine, the CDR3 has 14 residues. The only DNA kept is the CDR3, 42 bases in frame from the first base. The germline V gene yields SGHRS for CDR1 and YFSETQ for CDR2. V is trimmed back by 2 bases and J by 0 bases, and the junction contains 2 bases that no gene match accounts for. What the research found in general, with its limitations: VDJdb matching was skewed toward anti-spike CD8 responses, so virus-specific expansions were likely underestimated and private and CD4 specificities were missed.

Set within a cohort of healthcare workers in London, UK, this nested case-control study involved weekly PCR testing of nasopharyngeal swabs along with blood sampling. Healthcare workers were recruited between 23 and 31 March 2020, during the week of the UK lockdown, and were followed weekly for up to about 15 weeks. In this chain, TRBV5-1 is recombined with TRBJ2-7; TRBD1 lines up with 7 middle nucleotides. Sequencing used whole blood, obtained at baseline. This clonotype was obtained from an adult who was a healthcare worker with PCR-confirmed SARS-CoV-2 infection or an uninfected control (not recorded which). The CDR3 amino acid sequence is: CASSLRDSSYEQYF. DNA sequence: TGCGCCAGCAGCTTAAGGGACAGCTCCTACGAGCAGTACTTC.